A selection of T cell receptor beta chains follows, all from one sample in a study of shared clonotypes between healthy human individuals. Sequencing used immunoSEQ multiplex PCR; TCRdb keeps in-frame clones, though not all of them. The sample contains fewer than 1.8 million clones, about 98.5% of which appear only once. Material for sequencing was naive CD4+ T cells sorted from blood. The receptors come from a man aged 25 to 40 in good health. Each CDR3 is given with its conserved first and last residue. A D gene is named only where the DNA matches it firmly. The listing skips clone size in some rows; elsewhere it reads once, few, many or a size class.

size: .; D: TRBD2; J: TRBJ2-1; V: TRBV4-1; CDR3: CASSLPRTSFSNEQFF; DNA: TGCGCCAGCAGCCTCCCTCGGACTAGCTTTTCCAATGAGCAGTTCTTC
size: .; D: TRBD1; J: TRBJ1-1; V: TRBV5-4; CDR3: CASSPTVEPGQGGAFF; DNA: TGTGCCAGCAGTCCGACAGTTGAACCGGGACAGGGAGGCGCTTTCTTT
size: .; D: .; J: TRBJ2-3; V: TRBV5-1; CDR3: CASSQAQYPLDTQYF; DNA: TGCGCCAGCAGCCAAGCTCAGTACCCTTTGGATACGCAGTATTTT
size: once; D: TRBD1; J: TRBJ2-1; V: TRBV5-4; CDR3: CASSFWTGDYRLSYNEQFF; DNA: TGTGCCAGCAGTTTTTGGACAGGGGACTACCGACTCTCCTACAATGAGCAGTTCTTC
size: .; D: .; J: TRBJ2-7; V: TRBV18; CDR3: CASSRDRAYEQYF; DNA: TGTGCCAGCTCGCGCGACAGAGCCTACGAGCAGTACTTC
size: .; D: TRBD2; J: TRBJ2-2; V: TRBV19; CDR3: CASSNIWASGRSGELFF; DNA: TGTGCCAGTAGTAATATTTGGGCTAGCGGGAGGTCTGGGGAGCTGTTTTTT
size: once; D: .; J: TRBJ2-1; V: TRBV28; CDR3: CASSLLPRAPYNEQFF; DNA: TGTGCCAGCAGTTTATTACCTCGGGCCCCCTACAATGAGCAGTTCTTC
size: .; D: .; J: TRBJ2-7; V: TRBV15; CDR3: CATSRRGTREQYF; DNA: TGTGCCACCAGCAGAAGGGGTACTCGCGAGCAGTACTTC
size: .; D: TRBD2; J: TRBJ2-1; V: TRBV29-1; CDR3: CSVTPGLVYGDEQFF; DNA: TGCAGCGTTACCCCGGGACTAGTTTACGGAGATGAGCAGTTCTTC
size: .; D: .; J: TRBJ2-1; V: TRBV25-1; CDR3: CASSEYPSMGLIEQFF; DNA: TGTGCCAGCAGTGAATATCCTAGCATGGGCCTGATTGAGCAGTTCTTC
size: .; D: .; J: TRBJ1-5; V: TRBV28; CDR3: CASMEQTNQPQHF; DNA: TGTGCCAGCATGGAACAGACCAATCAGCCCCAGCATTTT
size: .; D: TRBD2; J: TRBJ2-7; V: TRBV11-2; CDR3: CASSLGVPGAGAPYEQYF; DNA: TGTGCCAGCAGCTTAGGGGTCCCGGGTGCGGGAGCGCCCTACGAGCAGTACTTC
size: .; D: .; J: TRBJ1-1; V: TRBV5-1; CDR3: CASSQDGYTEAFF; DNA: TGCGCCAGCAGCCAGGACGGATACACTGAAGCTTTCTTT
size: once; D: .; J: TRBJ1-2; V: TRBV6-1; CDR3: CASSEMGGYGYTF; DNA: TGTGCCAGCAGTGAAATGGGTGGATATGGCTACACCTTC
size: .; D: .; J: TRBJ1-1; V: TRBV28; CDR3: CASSFDPRDPGNTEAFF; DNA: TGTGCCAGCAGTTTCGACCCCAGGGATCCTGGGAACACTGAAGCTTTCTTT
size: .; D: TRBD1; J: TRBJ2-2; V: TRBV4-2; CDR3: CASSQERCQGAEAGELFF; DNA: TGTGCCAGCAGCCAAGAGCGTTGCCAGGGGGCCGAGGCCGGGGAGCTGTTTTTT
size: .; D: .; J: TRBJ2-3; V: TRBV7-9; CDR3: CASSSGVTDTQYF; DNA: TGTGCCAGCAGCTCGGGGGTTACAGATACGCAGTATTTT
size: .; D: .; J: TRBJ2-7; V: TRBV18; CDR3: CASSPPGFRTYEQYF; DNA: TGTGCCAGCTCACCACCGGGATTCCGTACCTACGAGCAGTACTTC
size: .; D: TRBD2; J: TRBJ2-3; V: TRBV29-1; CDR3: CSGGTSGSTDTQYF; DNA: TGCAGCGGTGGGACTAGCGGGAGCACAGATACGCAGTATTTT
size: .; D: TRBD1; J: TRBJ2-1; V: TRBV27; CDR3: CASSSDRGMDNEQFF; DNA: TGTGCCAGCAGTTCGGACAGGGGGATGGACAATGAGCAGTTCTTC
size: .; D: .; J: TRBJ2-1; V: TRBV14; CDR3: CASSYQGGDSYNEQFF; DNA: TGTGCCAGCAGCTATCAGGGGGGGGACTCCTACAATGAGCAGTTCTTC
size: .; D: TRBD1; J: TRBJ2-7; V: TRBV7-9; CDR3: CASSVPRGSRAYEQYF; DNA: TGTGCCAGCAGCGTTCCCAGGGGGAGTAGGGCCTACGAGCAGTACTTC
size: .; D: TRBD1; J: TRBJ2-5; V: TRBV28; CDR3: CASNRGETQYF; DNA: TGTGCCAGCAACAGGGGAGAGACCCAGTACTTC
size: .; D: .; J: TRBJ2-7; V: TRBV7-6; CDR3: CASTANRVGGNEQYF; DNA: TGTGCCAGCACCGCCAACAGGGTTGGTGGGAACGAGCAGTACTTC
size: .; D: .; J: TRBJ2-7; V: TRBV11-2; CDR3: CASKMGSYEQYF; DNA: TGTGCCAGCAAAATGGGCTCCTACGAGCAGTACTTC
size: .; D: .; J: TRBJ2-3; V: TRBV10-3; CDR3: CAISGQGLSTDTQYF; DNA: TGTGCCATCAGTGGTCAGGGGTTGAGCACAGATACGCAGTATTTT
size: .; D: .; J: TRBJ1-4; V: TRBV29-1; CDR3: CSAQGGLGEKLFF; DNA: TGCAGCGCGCAGGGAGGCTTGGGTGAAAAACTGTTTTTT
size: .; D: .; J: TRBJ2-1; V: TRBV7-9; CDR3: CASSYNRNNEQFF; DNA: TGTGCCAGCAGCTATAACAGAAACAATGAGCAGTTCTTC
size: .; D: .; J: TRBJ2-2; V: TRBV7-2; CDR3: CASSLVGAGELFF; DNA: TGTGCCAGCAGCTTAGTGGGGGCCGGGGAGCTGTTTTTT
size: .; D: .; J: TRBJ2-7; V: TRBV10-2; CDR3: CASSESTIRAYEQYF; DNA: TGCGCCAGCAGTGAGTCGACCATACGGGCCTACGAGCAGTACTTC
size: once; D: .; J: TRBJ2-7; V: TRBV21-1; CDR3: CASSKLGTSGPYEQYF; DNA: TGTGCCAGCAGCAAATTGGGGACTAGCGGGCCGTACGAGCAGTACTTC
size: .; D: .; J: TRBJ1-1; V: TRBV10-3; CDR3: CAISEQGPEAFF; DNA: TGTGCCATCAGTGAACAGGGCCCTGAAGCTTTCTTT
size: .; D: .; J: TRBJ2-1; V: TRBV5-1; CDR3: CASSLEGVSYNEQFF; DNA: TGCGCCAGCAGCTTGGAGGGGGTCTCCTACAATGAGCAGTTCTTC
size: .; D: .; J: TRBJ2-6; V: TRBV27; CDR3: CASSSRGAGANVLTF; DNA: TGTGCCAGCAGTTCTCGGGGCGCCGGGGCCAACGTCCTGACTTTC
size: .; D: .; J: TRBJ2-7; V: TRBV7-2; CDR3: CASSLVSGTYEQYF; DNA: TGTGCCAGCAGCTTAGTGTCTGGAACCTACGAGCAGTACTTC
size: .; D: .; J: TRBJ1-1; V: TRBV30; CDR3: CAWSVSPIYRDATNTEAFF; DNA: TGTGCCTGGAGTGTATCTCCCATTTACCGGGACGCAACGAACACTGAAGCTTTCTTT
size: .; D: TRBD2; J: TRBJ2-7; V: TRBV7-9; CDR3: CASSLVVGTSGSSSYEQYF; DNA: TGTGCCAGCAGCTTAGTGGTCGGGACTAGCGGGAGCAGCTCCTACGAGCAGTACTTC
size: .; D: TRBD1; J: TRBJ2-2; V: TRBV15; CDR3: CATSRQGSTGELFF; DNA: TGTGCCACCAGCCGACAGGGAAGCACCGGGGAGCTGTTTTTT
size: .; D: TRBD1; J: TRBJ2-5; V: TRBV2; CDR3: CASSARDSEETQYF; DNA: TGTGCCAGCAGTGCAAGGGACAGTGAAGAGACCCAGTACTTC
size: .; D: .; J: TRBJ2-3; V: TRBV4-1; CDR3: CASSPGPTGNTDTQYF; DNA: TGCGCCAGCAGCCCTGGACCGACTGGGAACACAGATACGCAGTATTTT
size: .; D: .; J: TRBJ2-7; V: TRBV5-4; CDR3: CASSHAEEGRIYEQYF; DNA: TGTGCCAGCAGCCACGCCGAGGAGGGTAGAATATACGAGCAGTACTTC
size: .; D: .; J: TRBJ2-7; V: TRBV28; CDR3: CASSATAYEQYF; DNA: TGTGCCAGCAGTGCAACAGCATACGAGCAGTACTTC
size: .; D: .; J: TRBJ2-7; V: TRBV5-3; CDR3: CASSLAGGSSHEQYF; DNA: TGTGCCAGCAGCTTGGCCGGGGGATCTTCCCACGAGCAGTACTTC
size: .; D: .; J: TRBJ1-1; V: TRBV7-9; CDR3: CASSLLTDTEAFF; DNA: TGTGCCAGCAGCTTACTCACAGACACTGAAGCTTTCTTT
size: .; D: TRBD2; J: TRBJ2-5; V: TRBV15; CDR3: CATSSSGRGRETQYF; DNA: TGTGCCACCAGCAGTAGCGGGAGAGGTAGAGAGACCCAGTACTTC
size: .; D: .; J: TRBJ1-3; V: TRBV4-3; CDR3: CASSQRPPRAVGNTIYF; DNA: TGCGCCAGCAGCCAGCGCCCACCGCGGGCCGTCGGAAACACCATATATTTT
size: .; D: TRBD2; J: TRBJ2-3; V: TRBV10-3; CDR3: CATALGASGSRDTQYF; DNA: TGTGCCACCGCCTTGGGTGCTAGCGGGAGCCGAGATACGCAGTATTTT
size: .; D: .; J: TRBJ2-5; V: TRBV4-3; CDR3: CASSQDSRRGAGETQYF; DNA: TGCGCCAGCAGCCAAGATTCTAGGAGGGGAGCTGGAGAGACCCAGTACTTC